Below are 18 T cell receptor beta chains sequenced from a single sample in a study of vaccination effects on CD4 cells after COVID-19. TCRdb's copy holds only in-frame clones and misses some; the assay was immunoSEQ multiplex PCR. The sample contains tens of thousands of clones, less than 85% of which appear only once. Prior to sequencing, the ViraFEST assay stimulated PBMC with viral peptide pools, which expanded the antigen-specific CD4+ T cells. Once cultured for more than nine days, the cells underwent separation to obtain CD4+ T cells. Their antigen targets remain unknown. This material consisted of CD4+ T cells from PBMCs cultured with HCoV-229E spike peptides, taken before COVID-19 vaccination. The source of these receptors is a human donor who received a COVID-19 vaccine.

The gene calls are TRBV24-1 and TRBJ2-7, with 9 positions matching TRBD1. Trimming removed 0 bases from V and 4 bases from J; junction bases left unmatched: 9. The CDR3 totals 17 residues. Germline CDR1 KGHDR, CDR2 SFDVKD. CDR3 sequence reads: CATSDLISGTGTYEQYF. Written as DNA, the CDR3 is TGTGCCACCAGTGATTTGATATCCGGGACAGGGACGTACGAGCAGTACTTC.

This chain uses TRBV2 with TRBJ1-2; D is ambiguous. The CDR3 runs to 11 residues. Germline-derived CDR1 and CDR2 are SNHLY and FYNNEI. V shed 5 bases and J shed 8 bases, with 9 bases lying between them. The CDR3 DNA is TGTGCCAGCAGTTATGCGGGAGGCTACACCTTC. Protein product: CASSYAGGYTF.

This sequence joins TRBV14 and TRBJ1-2; D ambiguous. The germline V and J ends were trimmed by 8 bases and 0 bases, with 10 bases remaining between them. This CDR3 has 13 amino acids. Per the germline V gene, CDR1 is SGHDN and CDR2 is FVKESK. This CDR3 is CASRGRANYGYTF. The CDR3 DNA reads TGTGCCAGCCGGGGTCGAGCTAACTATGGCTACACCTTC.

The rearrangement uses TRBV2 and TRBJ2-3; 8 bases agree with TRBD2. The CDR3 loop spans 16 amino acids. CDR1 and CDR2 (germline): SNHLY, FYNNEI. V trimming: 2 bases; J trimming: 6 bases; junction bases outside the gene matches: 10. CDR3: CASSERAGGLADTQYF. The DNA for the CDR3 is TGTGCCAGCAGTGAAAGGGCGGGAGGATTGGCGGATACGCAGTATTTT. Using reference TRBV2 and TRBJ2-3 for the parts outside the CDR3, the full variable domain is EPEVTQTPSHQVTQMGQEVILRCVPISNHLYFYWYRQILGQKVEFLVSFYNNEISEKSEIFDDQFSVERPDGSNFTLKIRSTKLEDSAMYFCASSERAGGLADTQYFGPGTRLTVL.

The rearrangement joins TRBV10-3 to TRBJ2-1, with 7 bases identical to TRBD2. Germline CDR1 ENHRY, CDR2 SYGVKD. The V gene end was trimmed by 7 bases and the J gene end by 3 bases; junction bases not matched to a gene: 9. The CDR3 consists of 15 residues. The CDR3 DNA reads TGTGCCATCAACACAAGGGACTACGGCTACAATGAGCAGTTCTTC. Protein sequence: CAINTRDYGYNEQFF.

The chain employs TRBV6-6 and TRBJ2-5, with D uncertain. Germline assignment: CDR1 MNHNY and CDR2 SVGAGI (reference sequence). V was pared by 6 bases and J by 1 base, with 3 bases between. CDR3 length equals 11 residues. CDR3 in amino acids: CASSPQETQYF. CDR3 nucleotide sequence: TGTGCCAGCAGCCCCCAAGAGACCCAGTACTTC.

The rearrangement uses TRBV6-1 and TRBJ1-5; unclear D gene. Germline CDR1 reads MNHNS; CDR2 reads SASEGT. V was trimmed by 3 bases and J by 0 bases, leaving 9 bases between them. The CDR3 totals 15 residues. CDR3 DNA: TGTGCCAGCAGTGACCAGGCCCTTAGCAATCAGCCCCAGCATTTT. It specifies CASSDQALSNQPQHF.

V and J are TRBV3-1 (or the pseudogene TRBV3-2) and TRBJ1-1; a possible D gene is TRBD1 (6 bases). V gave up 0 bases and J gave up 8 bases, with 16 bases separating them. CDR1 and CDR2 (germline): LGHDT, YNNKEL (reference sequence). This CDR3 is 15 amino acids long. The DNA for the CDR3 is TGTGCCAGCAGCCAAGATCTGGTCGTCGGGACAGAAGCTTTCTTT. The encoded protein is CASSQDLVVGTEAFF.

This clone was picked up a small number of times. The DNA for the CDR3 is TGTGCCAGCAGCCGGGACAGTTCCTCCTACGAGCAGTACTTC. This gives the protein CASSRDSSSYEQYF. The chain recombines TRBV5-6 with TRBJ2-7; 7 bases are a match to TRBD1. Germline trimming cut 4 bases from V and 0 bases from J; bases unmatched to any gene: 4. This CDR3 has 14 amino acids. Looked up from germline, CDR1 is SGHDT and CDR2 is YYEEEE.

The chain employs TRBV10-1 and TRBJ2-3; 7 bases fit TRBD2. The J segment lost 2 bases and the V segment lost 6 bases, leaving 11 bases of the junction unmatched. This CDR3 spans 16 amino acids. Germline loops: CDR1 WNHNN, CDR2 SYGVQD (reference sequence). For the CDR3, the DNA is TGCGCCAGCAGGGGGGGGAGGCCCGAAGACACAGATACGCAGTATTTT. Encoded protein: CASRGGRPEDTDTQYF.

The chain recombines TRBV5-4 with TRBJ1-1, with D unresolved. This CDR3 has 15 amino acids. The germline gives CDR1 SGHNT, CDR2 YYREEE (reference sequence). V dropped 3 bases and J dropped 0 bases, with 12 bases sitting between them. The DNA for the CDR3 is TGTGCCAGCAGCTCCCCAGGAGTTCTGAACACTGAAGCTTTCTTT. Translation gives CASSSPGVLNTEAFF.

This clone was seen a handful of times. This chain joins TRBV5-1 and TRBJ2-1, with a tentative D call TRBD2 (6 bases). CDR1 and CDR2 from the germline V gene are SGHRS and YFSETQ. The CDR3 has 15 residues. Between the trimmed V and J ends, which lost 0 bases and 4 bases, there was a span of 11 bases. CDR3 residues: CASSLAGGTYNEQFF. CDR3 nucleotides: TGCGCCAGCAGCTTGGCTGGGGGGACTTACAATGAGCAGTTCTTC.

J is TRBJ1-2 and V is TRBV5-1; D possibly corresponds to TRBD1 (6 bases). Germline V gene data show CDR1 as SGHRS and CDR2 as YFSETQ. There are 12 residues in the CDR3. The germline V and J ends were trimmed by 4 bases and 12 bases, with 16 bases remaining between them. The CDR3 DNA reads as TGCGCCAGCAGCGACGGACAGTCGGCGGACACCTTC. The encoded protein is CASSDGQSADTF.

There are a few counts of this clone. The genes are TRBV24-1 and TRBJ2-1; TRBD1 aligns across 8 bases. CDR1 and CDR2 from the germline V gene are KGHDR and SFDVKD. J lost 10 bases, V lost 6 bases, and 7 bases had no gene match. The CDR3 is 13 amino acids. In nucleotides, the CDR3 is TGTGCCACCAGTCTCCAGGGGGCGGGCGAGCAGTTCTTC. Residues: CATSLQGAGEQFF.

The genes are TRBV6-4 and TRBJ2-3; D is possibly TRBD2 (7 bases). Germline values: CDR1 MRHNA, CDR2 SNTAGT. This CDR3 region has 16 residues. V shed 3 bases and J shed 2 bases, with 15 bases lying between them. The CDR3 loop reads CASSEGAGANTDTQYF. In nucleotides, the CDR3 is TGTGCCAGCAGTGAAGGCGCGGGGGCCAACACAGATACGCAGTATTTT.

This clone was counted only a few times. This chain uses TRBV9 with TRBJ1-5; possible D gene TRBD1, 6 bases. The CDR3 covers 16 residues. The germline CDR1 and CDR2 sequences are SGDLS and YYNGEE. V shed 0 bases and J shed 6 bases, with 16 bases lying between them. Written as DNA, the CDR3 is TGTGCCAGCAGCGTAGGTCCGGGGGCGCTTATTCAGCCCCAGCATTTT. This sequence encodes CASSVGPGALIQPQHF.

V and J are TRBV6-1 and TRBJ2-7; TRBD2 is a possible D gene (6 bases). V was clipped by 3 bases and J by 4 bases, with 13 bases between them. CDR1 MNHNS and CDR2 SASEGT come from the germline V gene. The CDR3 has 14 residues. CDR3 sequence: CASSEGPTSYEQYF. As DNA, the CDR3 is TGTGCCAGCAGTGAGGGGCCGACTAGTTACGAGCAGTACTTC.

J is TRBJ2-3 and V is TRBV6-4, with D possibly matching TRBD2 (5 bases). The germline CDR1 and CDR2 sequences are MRHNA and SNTAGT. CDR3 length: 14 residues. V was trimmed by 2 bases and J by 2 bases, leaving 8 bases between them. CDR3 loop: CASSDGRHTDTQYF. The DNA for the CDR3 is TGTGCCAGCAGTGACGGGAGACACACAGATACGCAGTATTTT.